This TCR beta chain originates from a study of blood T cell repertoires in COVID-19. TCRdb keeps only in-frame clones here, not all; method: immunoSEQ multiplex PCR. This table holds about 160,000 clones, 75% to 90% found once. The V gene lost 3 bases and the J gene lost 6 bases, with 14 bases spanning the gap. The CDR3 runs 15 residues. Per germline, CDR1 SGHAT and CDR2 FQDESV (reference sequence). This TCR was recovered from a woman aged 55-70 years who had recovered from COVID-19. The material sequenced was PBMCs or T cells enriched from blood (not recorded which). The V call is TRBV11-1, the J call TRBJ2-2; D possibly corresponds to TRBD1 (6 bases). The CDR3 loop reads CASSLTSRTAGELFF. CDR3 DNA: TGTGCCAGCAGCTTGACGTCAAGGACAGCCGGGGAGCTGTTTTTT. Filled out from reference TRBV11-1 and TRBJ2-2, the complete variable domain reads EAEVAQSPRYKITEKSQAVAFWCDPISGHATLYWYRQILGQGPELLVQFQDESVVDDSQLPKDRFSAERLKGVDSTLKIQPAELGDSAMYLCASSLTSRTAGELFFGEGSRLTVL.